Following are 7 T cell receptor beta chains from one sample sequenced in a study of vaccination and CD4 T cells after COVID-19. The antigens these receptors bind are not known. An Oncomine TCR Beta short-read assay was used to sequence the DNA from cultured CD4+ T cells. MiXCR was run by TCRdb on the PCR reads, yielding one entry per CDR3 protein. The repertoire holds 12,000 or so distinct CDR3 sequences, with approximately 64% as singletons. Treatment indicated: roughly 10-day PBMC culture with coronavirus spike peptide pools or control peptides (ViraFEST assay). Sequencing input: CD4+ T cells from blood, cultured in vitro. The receptors shown here come from a human donor who had recovered from COVID-19.

This sequence joins TRBV28 and TRBJ1-5; D gene unclear. Trimming took off 8 bases at V and 2 bases at J, with 16 bases between the two ends. Per the germline V gene, CDR1 is MDHEN and CDR2 is SYDVKM. The CDR3 runs to 15 residues. The CDR3 sequence: CASGTPGFGNQPQHF. CDR3 sequence (DNA): TGTGCCAGCGGCACCCCGGGGTTTGGCAATCAGCCCCAGCATTTT.

This clonotype has more than one count but fewer than ten. The gene calls are TRBV20-1 and TRBJ2-7, with D possibly being TRBD1 or TRBD2 (5 bases each). Germline CDR1 DFQATT, CDR2 SNEGSKA (reference sequence). This CDR3 has 12 amino acids. V was pared by 7 bases and J by 5 bases, with 15 bases between. CDR3 protein: CSVTGTLDEQYF. The DNA of the CDR3 is TGCAGTGTCACCGGGACCCTCGACGAGCAGTACTTC.

This clonotype appeared a single time. The chain employs TRBV29-1 and TRBJ2-3, with 9 bases that match TRBD2. In germline, CDR1 is SQVTM, CDR2 ANQGSEA. The CDR3 has 14 amino acids. The V and J ends lost 6 bases and 5 bases, in that order; junction bases with no gene match: 9. The CDR3 spells CSVQKRLAEDTQYF. CDR3 coding DNA: TGCAGCGTCCAAAAAAGACTAGCGGAAGATACGCAGTATTTT.

This chain connects TRBV29-1 to TRBJ2-2; no clear D. CDR1 is SQVTM and CDR2 is ANQGSEA in the germline V gene. The CDR3 runs 14 residues. V was trimmed by 2 bases and J by 8 bases, leaving 15 bases between them. CDR3 sequence reads: CSVEFPYPRGELFF. The CDR3 nucleotides read TGCAGCGTTGAATTTCCCTATCCGAGAGGGGAGCTGTTTTTT.

This clonotype is medium-sized (0.01 to 0.1%). V is TRBV15 and J is TRBJ1-5; 8 bases align to TRBD1. Germline V gene sequence: CDR1 LNHNV, CDR2 YYDKDF (reference sequence). The CDR3 runs to 16 residues. The junction had 7 bases not matched to a gene; V was cut back by 0 bases and J by 6 bases. CDR3 protein: CATSRDPGQGGQPQHF. CDR3 coding DNA: TGTGCCACCAGCAGAGATCCAGGACAGGGAGGTCAGCCCCAGCATTTT.

A note on this clonotype: This could be a read error, since a much larger clone is one nucleotide away. The chain carries TRBV7-3 and TRBJ2-5; weak D call: TRBD2 (6 bases). CDR1 is SGHTA, CDR2 FQGTGA, per germline. V gave up 2 bases and J gave up 5 bases, with 15 bases separating them. There are 15 residues in the CDR3. The CDR3: CASSLYRRAGETQYF. As DNA, the CDR3 is TGTGCCAGCAGCTTATACAGGAGGGCCGGGGAGACCCAGTACTTC. Full variable domain (remainder filled in from reference TRBV7-3 and TRBJ2-5): GAGVSQTPSNKVTEKGKYVELRCDPISGHTALYWYRQSLGQGPEFLIYFQGTGAADDSGLPNDRFFAVRPEGSVSTLKIQRTERGDSAVYLCASSLYRRAGETQYFGPGTRLLVL.

This chain joins TRBV19 and TRBJ2-6; possible D gene TRBD2, 5 bases. The germline V gene has CDR1 LNHDA and CDR2 SQIVND (reference sequence). V lost 5 bases and J 0 bases, leaving 11 bases between the germline ends. The CDR3 spans 16 residues. The CDR3 sequence: CASSGLPFSGANVLTF. The DNA of the CDR3 is TGTGCCAGTAGTGGACTCCCTTTCTCTGGGGCCAACGTCCTGACTTTC. Full variable domain (rest looked up from reference TRBV19 and TRBJ2-6): DGGITQSPKYLFRKEGQNVTLSCEQNLNHDAMYWYRQDPGQGLRLIYYSQIVNDFQKGDIAEGYSVSREKKESFPLTVTSAQKNPTAFYLCASSGLPFSGANVLTFGAGSRLTVL.